These 29 T cell receptor beta chains originate from one sample sequenced in a study of blood T cell repertoires in COVID-19. Some clones are missing from TCRdb's copy, which holds only in-frame ones; the method was immunoSEQ multiplex PCR. The top ten hold roughly 4.4% of the sample, which has about 110,000 clones, about nine tenths seen once. The sequencing sample was made of peripheral blood. These receptors originate from a woman between 50 and 59 years old with acute or convalescent COVID-19.

The chain couples TRBV28 to TRBJ2-5; D perhaps matches TRBD1 (6 bases). Germline values: CDR1 MDHEN, CDR2 SYDVKM. V was cut by 8 bases and J by 5 bases, with 27 bases left in between. The CDR3 is 17 amino acids. DNA of the CDR3: TGTGCCAGCTTAAGAGGGGGTCCCGGAGTTTCAGCGGAGACCCAGTACTTC. It yields the protein CASLRGGPGVSAETQYF.

J is TRBJ1-1 and V is TRBV12-3 or TRBV12-4; D perhaps matches TRBD1 (5 bases). V dropped 1 base and J dropped 10 bases, with 10 bases sitting between them. This CDR3 has 12 residues. CDR3 bases: TGTGCCAGCAGTTTAGTGGGGGAGGGAGCTTTCTTT. Translated: CASSLVGEGAFF.

This chain uses TRBV18 with TRBJ1-1; D is perhaps TRBD1 (6 bases). This CDR3 is built from 13 residues. Germline loops: CDR1 KGHSH, CDR2 LQKENI. The V end lost 6 bases, the J end lost 10 bases, and 18 bases lay between the germline ends. The CDR3 here is CASSLTGLGGAFF. In nucleotides, the CDR3 is TGTGCCAGCTCTCTAACGGGGCTAGGGGGAGCTTTCTTT.

This chain uses TRBV6-5 with TRBJ2-5; 11 bases match TRBD1. V lost 7 bases to trimming and J lost 5 bases; unmatched junction nucleotides: 9. This CDR3 spans 15 amino acids. Looked up from germline, CDR1 is MNHEY and CDR2 is SVGAGI. This chain's CDR3 is CASMGTGGKGETQYF. CDR3 nucleotide sequence: TGTGCCAGCATGGGGACAGGGGGAAAGGGGGAGACCCAGTACTTC.

V and J are TRBV6-2 or TRBV6-3 and TRBJ1-1; no reliable D call. With 7 bases removed from V and 4 bases from J, the gap between germline ends came to 19 bases. CDR1 and CDR2 from the germline V gene are MNHEY and SVGEGT. This CDR3 spans 15 amino acids. CDR3 loop: CASTPRVGGRTEAFF. In nucleotides, the CDR3 is TGTGCCAGCACCCCACGGGTAGGAGGGCGCACTGAAGCTTTCTTT.

The genes are TRBV30 and TRBJ1-6; D is possibly TRBD1 (6 bases). The germline V gene encodes CDR1 GTSNPN and CDR2 SVGIG (reference sequence). Trimming stripped 6 bases from V and 9 bases from J, with 15 bases between. The CDR3 loop spans 13 amino acids. In DNA, the CDR3 is TGTGCCTGCCGACCCGAGGGGGTTTCACCCCTCCACTTT. It encodes CACRPEGVSPLHF.

This chain connects TRBV9 to TRBJ1-6, with D perhaps matching TRBD1 (6 bases). V lost 3 bases to trimming and J lost 8 bases, with 12 bases between them. The CDR3 is made up of 14 amino acids. Germline CDR1 is SGDLS and CDR2 is YYNGEE. The CDR3 protein is CASSGGGTYSPLHF. CDR3 coding DNA: TGTGCCAGCAGCGGAGGGGGTACGTATTCACCCCTCCACTTT.

The rearrangement links TRBV7-2 to TRBJ1-2, with 10 bases that match TRBD1. Germline V CDR1 and CDR2: SGHTA, FQGNSA. V lost 4 bases and J lost 5; bases outside the gene matches: 7. CDR3 length equals 15 residues. The CDR3 reads CASSSMTGGAYGYTF. The CDR3 region has the DNA TGTGCCAGCAGCTCAATGACAGGGGGCGCATATGGCTACACCTTC.

This chain connects TRBV19 to TRBJ1-1; D ambiguous. The V end lost 5 bases, the J end lost 4 bases, and 11 bases lay between the germline ends. Germline CDR1 is LNHDA and CDR2 is SQIVND (reference sequence). The CDR3 runs 13 residues. The CDR3 bases are TGTGCCAGTAGTCCCACACGGGTCACTGAAGCTTTCTTT. It yields the protein CASSPTRVTEAFF.

The rearrangement uses TRBV5-6 and TRBJ1-2; D gene uncertain. The length of the CDR3 is 15 residues. Trimming removed 2 bases from V and 4 bases from J, with 15 bases in between. Germline V CDR1 and CDR2: SGHDT, YYEEEE. CDR3 in DNA: TGTGCCAGCAGCTTCGTGAGCTCAGAGGGCTATGGCTACACCTTC. Protein: CASSFVSSEGYGYTF.

This chain connects TRBV6-1 to TRBJ2-3, with D tentatively TRBD1 (6 bases). Trimming took off 4 bases at V and 0 bases at J, with 14 bases between the two ends. Germline V gene sequence: CDR1 MNHNS, CDR2 SASEGT. The CDR3 consists of 16 residues. The chain's CDR3 is CASSARAGASTDTQYF. As DNA, the CDR3 is TGTGCCAGCAGTGCCCGAGCAGGGGCCAGCACAGATACGCAGTATTTT.

The CDR3 loop is CATGQGGNSPLHF. The CDR3 nucleotides are TGTGCCACCGGACAGGGGGGGAATTCACCCCTCCACTTT. This chain links TRBV2 with TRBJ1-6; 10 bases are a match to TRBD1. With 10 bases clipped from V and 7 bases from J, the junction kept 4 bases outside the gene matches. The CDR3 totals 13 residues. CDR1 is SNHLY, CDR2 FYNNEI, per germline.

The rearrangement uses TRBV7-9 and TRBJ1-1, with a tentative D call TRBD1 (5 bases). V lost 1 base and J 10 bases, leaving 13 bases between the germline ends. Germline CDR1 is SEHNR and CDR2 is FQNEAQ (reference sequence). This CDR3 is built from 13 residues. The CDR3 region has the DNA TGTGCCAGCAGCTTAGATGGTAGGGGTGCAGCTTTCTTT. Translated: CASSLDGRGAAFF.

V is TRBV9 and J is TRBJ1-6; no reliable D call. Trimming shortened V by 4 bases and J by 5 bases, and 19 bases separated the two germline ends. CDR3 length equals 17 residues. CDR1 and CDR2 (germline): SGDLS, YYNGEE. CDR3 nucleotides: TGTGCCAGCAGCCCACCCCCTGGGAGGGTCGATAATTCACCCCTCCACTTT. Translation: CASSPPPGRVDNSPLHF.

J is TRBJ1-3 and V is TRBV30; D uncertain. The CDR3 is 15 residues long. V was trimmed by 2 bases and J by 1 base, leaving 12 bases between them. CDR1 is GTSNPN, CDR2 SVGIG, per germline (reference sequence). The CDR3 here is CAWSHLKRSGNTIYF. In nucleotides, the CDR3 is TGTGCCTGGAGTCATCTGAAGCGGTCTGGAAACACCATATATTTT.

V usage is TRBV2 and J usage is TRBJ1-1; TRBD1 matches at 11 bases. Germline values: CDR1 SNHLY, CDR2 FYNNEI. The trim removed 10 bases at V and 3 bases at J, leaving 10 bases unmatched. The CDR3 runs 15 residues. CDR3 region: CANSGTGGLDTEAFF. DNA for the CDR3: TGTGCCAACTCCGGGACAGGGGGGTTAGACACTGAAGCTTTCTTT.

This chain uses TRBV5-6 with TRBJ1-2, with D possibly matching TRBD1 (6 bases). CDR1 is SGHDT and CDR2 is YYEEEE in the germline V gene. The ends were cut back, 3 bases at V and 5 bases at J, with 17 bases in the middle. The CDR3 runs 15 residues. CDR3 sequence reads: CASSYDNREAYGYTF. The CDR3 bases are TGTGCCAGCAGCTACGACAACAGGGAAGCGTATGGCTACACCTTC.

This rearrangement joins TRBV7-9 to TRBJ1-2, with 7 bases identical to TRBD1. The CDR3 is 15 amino acids. The germline V gene has CDR1 SEHNR and CDR2 FQNEAQ (reference sequence). The V segment lost 5 bases and the J segment 0 bases; nucleotides outside the gene matches: 6. The CDR3 protein is CASSGGTAANYGYTF. CDR3 DNA sequence: TGTGCCAGCAGCGGGGGGACAGCAGCTAACTATGGCTACACCTTC. The full variable domain, completed using reference TRBV7-9 and TRBJ1-2, is DTGVSQNPRHKITKRGQNVTFRCDPISEHNRLYWYRQTLGQGPEFLTYFQNEAQLEKSRLLSDRFSAERPKGSFSTLEIQRTEQGDSAMYLCASSGGTAANYGYTFGSGTRLTVV.

This clone was found once. The chain couples TRBV5-1 to TRBJ2-6; the D gene is possibly TRBD1 (6 bases). The CDR3 consists of 18 residues. Trimming cost V 3 bases and J 0 bases, with 16 bases left between them. The germline CDR1 and CDR2 sequences are SGHRS and YFSETQ. The CDR3 DNA reads as TGCGCCAGCAGCTCGCTCGGGACACTTCCCTCTGGGGCCAACGTCCTGACTTTC. The encoded protein is CASSSLGTLPSGANVLTF.

The rearrangement links TRBV3-1 (or the pseudogene TRBV3-2) to TRBJ1-5; TRBD1 matches at 9 bases. The junction had 5 bases not matched to a gene; V was cut back by 3 bases and J by 2 bases. CDR3 size: 16 residues. The germline gives CDR1 LGHDT, CDR2 YNNKEL (reference sequence). The DNA of the CDR3 is TGTGCCAGCAGCCAGGGACAGGGTGGGGGCAATCAGCCCCAGCATTTT. Its translation: CASSQGQGGGNQPQHF.

The V call is TRBV11-2, the J call TRBJ1-2, with D possibly matching TRBD1 (6 bases). CDR1 is SGHAT, CDR2 FQNNGV, per germline. This CDR3 is 14 amino acids long. V dropped 5 bases and J dropped 8 bases, with 18 bases sitting between them. The CDR3, as DNA: TGTGCCAGCAGCCTGAGACAGGTACTCAGGGGCTACACCTTC. Protein product: CASSLRQVLRGYTF.

The V call is TRBV21-1, the J call TRBJ1-1; the table's D call of TRBD1 was not tested on the DNA. TRBV21-1 is labeled a pseudogene. This CDR3 contains 14 residues. The DNA of the CDR3 is TGTGCCAGCAGCAAAGGACAGTGGAACACTGAAGCTTTCTTT. It codes for CASSKGQWNTEAFF.

The chain carries TRBV30 and TRBJ1-1; tentative D call: TRBD1 (6 bases). CDR1 and CDR2 (germline): GTSNPN, SVGIG (reference sequence). The length of the CDR3 is 15 residues. The ends were cut back, 2 bases at V and 1 base at J, with 14 bases in the middle. The CDR3 sequence is CAWSPRRGQNTEAFF. The CDR3 coding sequence is TGTGCCTGGAGTCCCCGGCGGGGGCAGAACACTGAAGCTTTCTTT.

This clone was observed once. The V and J genes are TRBV27 and TRBJ2-1; the D gene is possibly TRBD1 (5 bases). There are 14 residues in the CDR3. The ends were cut back, 2 bases at V and 5 bases at J, with 10 bases in the middle. In germline, CDR1 is MNHEY, CDR2 SMNVEV (reference sequence). CDR3 residues: CASSLARVHNEQFF. CDR3 bases: TGTGCCAGCAGTTTAGCCAGGGTCCACAATGAGCAGTTCTTC.

The chain employs TRBV21-1 and TRBJ2-5; the D call in the table, TRBD2, was not verified against the DNA. TRBV21-1 is a pseudogene segment. This CDR3 comprises 14 residues. CDR3: CAILAASDQETQYF. The CDR3 DNA reads as TGTGCCATCTTGGCAGCTAGCGACCAAGAGACCCAGTACTTC.

CDR3: CASKQLAVTETQYF. For the CDR3, the DNA is TGTGCCAGCAAACAACTAGCGGTGACGGAGACCCAGTACTTC. V gene TRBV7-2 combines with J gene TRBJ2-5; 8 positions agree with TRBD2. V lost 7 bases to trimming and J lost 5 bases; unmatched junction nucleotides: 9. The CDR3 covers 14 residues. Per the germline V gene, CDR1 is SGHTA and CDR2 is FQGNSA.

The chain joins TRBV28 to TRBJ2-7; tentatively, D is TRBD1 (6 bases). This CDR3 contains 14 residues. Trimming removed 2 bases at V and 9 bases at J, with 17 bases between. Germline loops: CDR1 MDHEN, CDR2 SYDVKM. As DNA, the CDR3 is TGTGCCAGCAGTTTACTACAGGGTATTGGTAGGCAGTACTTC. This sequence encodes CASSLLQGIGRQYF.

Remarks on this clone: The same CDR3 can be traced to other DNA sequences in this sample. The CDR3 protein is CASSIGQGYEQYF. The CDR3 nucleotides are TGTGCCAGTAGTATAGGGCAGGGCTACGAGCAGTACTTC. The V gene is TRBV19, the J gene TRBJ2-7, with a tentative D call TRBD1 (5 bases). Per germline, CDR1 LNHDA and CDR2 SQIVND (reference sequence). Trimming removed 1 base at V and 3 bases at J, with 7 bases between. The CDR3 extends over 13 amino acids.

The chain uses TRBV30 and TRBJ1-4; 9 nucleotides agree with TRBD1. The CDR3 runs 14 residues. Germline V gene sequence: CDR1 GTSNPN, CDR2 SVGIG (reference sequence). The J segment lost 8 bases and the V segment lost 4 bases, leaving 8 bases of the junction unmatched. The CDR3 reads CAWNSGQGGEKLFF. CDR3 DNA: TGTGCCTGGAATTCGGGACAGGGAGGCGAAAAACTGTTTTTT. Combining the CDR3 with reference TRBV30 and TRBJ1-4 gives the whole variable domain SQTIHQWPATLVQPVGSPLSLECTVEGTSNPNLYWYRQAAGRGLQLLFYSVGIGQISSEVPQNLSASRPQDRQFILSSKKLLLSDSGFYLCAWNSGQGGEKLFFGSGTQLSVL.